This note documents a single T cell receptor beta chain sequence. This sample stems from a study of blood T cell repertoires in COVID-19. Recovered status in Cohort 3 required two negative PCRs, clearance, or symptom resolution. Libraries were prepared by immunoSEQ multiplex PCR; TCRdb keeps only in-frame clonotypes and omits some of them. Altogether about 180,000 clones are present, 84% being singletons, with the ten largest covering nearly 15%. The CDR3 is 15 residues long. V trimming: 5 bases; J trimming: 4 bases; junction bases outside the gene matches: 3. Per germline, CDR1 LNHNV and CDR2 YYDKDF (reference sequence).

The clonotype originates from a man aged 50 to 60 who had recovered from COVID-19. Sequences were obtained from PBMCs or T cells enriched from blood (not recorded which). This chain joins TRBV15 and TRBJ2-1; 12 positions agree with TRBD2. The CDR3 region has the DNA TGTGCCACCAGCGGAGGACTAGCGGGGTACAATGAGCAGTTCTTC. Its protein product is CATSGGLAGYNEQFF.